Listed below are T cell receptor beta chains from one sample, sequenced in a study of CXCR3-negative and CXCR3-positive naive CD8 T cells. TCRdb re-called the 5' RACE reads and gives one entry per CDR3 protein, without DNA. The sample table sets out around 50,000 distinct CDR3 sequences. Sequencing was done on a sample of memory CD8+ T cells from blood. Receptors originate from a human donor in good health. Some clones in this sample may be carry-over from other donors' samples. Both conserved end residues are part of each CDR3.

TRBJ2-1,TRBV28,CASSFRGRGETSYNEQFF
TRBJ1-5,TRBV6-2/TRBV6-3,CASSRRGGNNQPQHF
TRBJ1-4,TRBV29-1,CSVRGGTGGKLFF
TRBJ1-2,TRBV19,CASSEGQGYGYTF
TRBJ2-7,TRBV12-3/TRBV12-4,CASRSPYEQYF
TRBJ2-7,TRBV20-1,CSAQPWTGVGDEQYF
TRBJ2-2,TRBV6-4,CASSDSGQGTGELFF
TRBJ2-1,TRBV20-1,CSARGLAGYNEQLF
TRBJ1-3,TRBV6-2/TRBV6-3,CASSPGGLVGSGNTIYF
TRBJ1-6,TRBV7-2,CASSLALDREYNSPLHF
TRBJ2-1,TRBV5-1,CASSLAGLAGIVYNEQFF
TRBJ1-2,TRBV12-3/TRBV12-4,CASSFAPLDGYTF
TRBJ2-7,TRBV27,CASMPGGSYEQYF
TRBJ1-2,TRBV29-1,CSVTDRTEYGYTF
TRBJ2-7,TRBV6-2/TRBV6-3,CASSYSAGGDEQYF
TRBJ2-7,TRBV2,CASSPGQGFYEQYF
TRBJ1-4,TRBV12-3/TRBV12-4,CASSPDRGNEKLFF
TRBJ2-3,TRBV11-2,CASSQFSVGQTDTQYF
TRBJ1-1,TRBV10-3,CAITSGTGKNTEAFF
TRBJ2-6,TRBV29-1,CSVVGATGANVLTF
TRBJ2-7,TRBV7-9,CASSAGTGLDEQYF
TRBJ2-6,TRBV28,CASSPTLTSGLSGAIVLTF
TRBJ2-7,TRBV6-2/TRBV6-3,CASSYTGREQYF
TRBJ2-5,TRBV7-7,CASSPAMYQETQYF
TRBJ2-3,TRBV7-9,CASTHWDRTDTQYF
TRBJ2-2,TRBV18,CASSPAPQQNTGELFF
TRBJ2-5,TRBV5-5,CASSHRAGDLGVETQYF
TRBJ2-1,TRBV12-3/TRBV12-4,CASSLTGQGNEQFF
TRBJ1-1,TRBV15,CATNQGDTEAFF
TRBJ1-5,TRBV6-2/TRBV6-3,CASSSGGGNQPQHF
TRBJ2-5,TRBV28,CASSSHSGDQETQYF
TRBJ2-6,TRBV6-1,CASGDSSGANVLTF
TRBJ1-6,TRBV3-1,CASTINQGRNFNSPLHF
TRBJ2-3,TRBV7-3,CASSPFSSDTQYF
TRBJ2-4,TRBV23-1,CASSLRDSRDIQYF
TRBJ2-5,TRBV7-8,CASRSYPRQETQYF
TRBJ2-1,TRBV13,CASSPGLGYNEQFF
TRBJ2-1,TRBV30,CAWNWASGSYNEQFF
TRBJ2-7,TRBV20-1,CSAFKPDDPGVYEQYF
TRBJ2-1,TRBV9,CASSFGTGALPSYNEQFF
TRBJ2-7,TRBV5-5,CASSSSGAHEQYF
TRBJ2-5,TRBV5-1,CASSLEAGGGETQYF
TRBJ1-4,TRBV27,CASRLGFSHNEKLFF
TRBJ1-1,TRBV29-1,CSVEGQPTEAFF
TRBJ2-1,TRBV29-1,CSVEQYNEQFF
TRBJ1-5,TRBV7-4,CASTGTDDNSNQPQHF
TRBJ1-1,TRBV12-3/TRBV12-4,CASSLSPAVGAFF
TRBJ2-3,TRBV6-1,CATPGLSTDTQYF
TRBJ2-7,TRBV11-2,CASSWDLTYEQYF
TRBJ2-7,TRBV5-1,CASSLGEYEQYF
TRBJ2-7,TRBV6-6,CASIVGQGPYEQYF
TRBJ2-5,TRBV7-2,CASRRLAGDKTQYF
TRBJ2-7,TRBV29-1,CSVKSASTRLYEQYF
TRBJ1-4,TRBV7-9,CASSLESDEKLFF
TRBJ2-7,TRBV29-1,CSVEGDRGDYEQYF
TRBJ2-1,TRBV29-1,CSAIEQGDLLRYNEQFF
TRBJ2-7,TRBV29-1,CSVEEDSYEQYF
TRBJ2-6,TRBV15,CATSSLTGSGANVLTF